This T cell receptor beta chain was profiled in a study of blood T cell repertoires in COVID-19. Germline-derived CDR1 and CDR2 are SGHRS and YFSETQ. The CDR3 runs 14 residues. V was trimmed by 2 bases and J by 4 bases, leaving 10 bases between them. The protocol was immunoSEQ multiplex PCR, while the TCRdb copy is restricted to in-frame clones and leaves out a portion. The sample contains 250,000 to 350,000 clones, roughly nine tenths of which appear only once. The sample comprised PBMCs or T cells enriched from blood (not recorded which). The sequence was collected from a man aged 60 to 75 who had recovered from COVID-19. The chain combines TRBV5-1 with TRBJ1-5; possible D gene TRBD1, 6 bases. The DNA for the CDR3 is TGCGCCAGCAGCTTTGATACAGGGAATCAGCCCCAGCATTTT. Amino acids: CASSFDTGNQPQHF.